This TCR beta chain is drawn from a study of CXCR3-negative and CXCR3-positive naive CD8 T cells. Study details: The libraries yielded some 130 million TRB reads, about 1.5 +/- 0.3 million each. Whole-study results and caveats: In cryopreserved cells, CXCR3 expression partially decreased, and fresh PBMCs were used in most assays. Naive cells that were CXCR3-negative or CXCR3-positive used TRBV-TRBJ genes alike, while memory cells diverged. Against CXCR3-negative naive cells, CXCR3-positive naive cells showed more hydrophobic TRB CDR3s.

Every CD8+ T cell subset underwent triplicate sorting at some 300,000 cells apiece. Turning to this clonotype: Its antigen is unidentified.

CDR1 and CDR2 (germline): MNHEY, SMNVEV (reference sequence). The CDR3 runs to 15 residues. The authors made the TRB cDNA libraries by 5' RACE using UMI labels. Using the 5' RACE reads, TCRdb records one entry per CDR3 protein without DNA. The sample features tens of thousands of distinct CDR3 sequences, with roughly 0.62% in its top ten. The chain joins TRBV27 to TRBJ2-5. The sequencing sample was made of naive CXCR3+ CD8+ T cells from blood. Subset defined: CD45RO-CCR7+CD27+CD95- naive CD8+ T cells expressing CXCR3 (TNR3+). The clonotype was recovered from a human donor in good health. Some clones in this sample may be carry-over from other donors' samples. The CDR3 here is CASRNDSGLQETQYF.